This TCR beta chain emerged from a study of PD-1 blockade in mismatch repair-deficient tumors. Turning to the study itself: All were previously treated, progressing patients with over 9 mismatch repair-deficient cancer types.

Germline loops: CDR1 MNHEY, CDR2 SVGAGI. The ends were cut back, 5 bases at V and 6 bases at J, with 4 bases in the middle. This CDR3 comprises 11 residues. PCR or immunohistochemistry showed mismatch repair deficiency in every enrolled patient. Assay used: immunoSEQ multiplex PCR; TCRdb lists only in-frame clones, some missing. This sample carries 65,000 to 80,000 clones, about 72% of them seen once, and the ten largest clones take roughly 5.5%. The material was peripheral blood, obtained 2 weeks after starting pembrolizumab. This chain links TRBV6-5 with TRBJ2-2, with no clear D. The clonotype originates from an adult with mismatch repair-deficient cancer. CDR3 nucleotide sequence: TGTGCCAGCAGTAAACCCGGGGAGCTGTTTTTT. It codes for CASSKPGELFF.